This T cell receptor (beta chain) was sequenced in a study of T cell responses to AZD1222 COVID-19 vaccine. Study-level information: Analyses pooled second doses at about 4 or about 12 weeks.

CDR3 length: 15 amino acids. The V end was cut by 4 bases, the J end by 2 bases, with 14 bases between. The V gene's germline CDR1 is SGHNT and CDR2 YYREEE (reference sequence). This clone appeared once. Its matching antigen is unknown. General study points: Seropositivity was recorded at baseline in only a handful of AZD1222 recipients.

Only in-frame clones appear in the TCRdb table, and some are missing; sequencing was by immunoSEQ multiplex PCR. The profile shows 120,000 to 150,000 clones, 91% of them singletons. This clonotype originated in an adult in good health. The chain couples TRBV5-4 to TRBJ2-3, with no clear D. Sequenced here: peripheral blood, sampled on day 0 of AZD1222 vaccination. CDR3 in DNA: TGTGCCAGCAGCAGGGCTAGGGCGGACACAGATACGCAGTATTTT. Protein: CASSRARADTDTQYF.